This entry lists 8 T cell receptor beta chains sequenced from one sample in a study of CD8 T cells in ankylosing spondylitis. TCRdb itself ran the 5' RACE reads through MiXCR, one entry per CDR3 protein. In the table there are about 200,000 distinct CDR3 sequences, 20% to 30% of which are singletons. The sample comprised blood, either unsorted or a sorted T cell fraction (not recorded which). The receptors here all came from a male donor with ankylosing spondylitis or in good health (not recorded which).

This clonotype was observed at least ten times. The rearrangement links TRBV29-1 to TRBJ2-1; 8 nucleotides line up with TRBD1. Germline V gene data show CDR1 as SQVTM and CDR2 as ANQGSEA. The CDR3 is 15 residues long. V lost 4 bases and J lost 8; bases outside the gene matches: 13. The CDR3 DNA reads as TGCAGCGTTGTGCAGGGGGCGAAATCAATCTATGAGCAGTTCTTC. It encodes CSVVQGAKSIYEQFF.

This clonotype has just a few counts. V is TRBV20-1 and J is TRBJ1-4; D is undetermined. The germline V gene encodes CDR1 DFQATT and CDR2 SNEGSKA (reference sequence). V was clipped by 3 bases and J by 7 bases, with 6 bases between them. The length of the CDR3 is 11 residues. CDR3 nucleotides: TGCAGTGCTAGGGGCCCTGAAAAACTGTTTTTT. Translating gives CSARGPEKLFF.

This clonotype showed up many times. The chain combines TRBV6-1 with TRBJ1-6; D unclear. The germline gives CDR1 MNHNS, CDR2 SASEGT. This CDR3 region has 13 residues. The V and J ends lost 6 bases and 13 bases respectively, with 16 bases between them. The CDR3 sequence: CASSDLGGLPLHF. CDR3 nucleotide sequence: TGTGCCAGCAGCGACTTGGGAGGGCTCCCCCTCCACTTT.

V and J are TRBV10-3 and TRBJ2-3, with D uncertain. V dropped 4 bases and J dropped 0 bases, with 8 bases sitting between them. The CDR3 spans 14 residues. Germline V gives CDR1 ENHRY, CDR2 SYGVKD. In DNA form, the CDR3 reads TGTGCCATCAGTGGATTCGCCAGCACAGATACGCAGTATTTT. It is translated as CAISGFASTDTQYF.

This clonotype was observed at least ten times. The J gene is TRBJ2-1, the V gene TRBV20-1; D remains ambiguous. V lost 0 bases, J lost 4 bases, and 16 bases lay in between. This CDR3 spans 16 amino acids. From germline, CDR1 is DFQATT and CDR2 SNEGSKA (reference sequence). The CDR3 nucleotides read TGCAGTGCTAGAGATCGATTCTCCAACTGGTACAATGAGCAGTTCTTC. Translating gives CSARDRFSNWYNEQFF.

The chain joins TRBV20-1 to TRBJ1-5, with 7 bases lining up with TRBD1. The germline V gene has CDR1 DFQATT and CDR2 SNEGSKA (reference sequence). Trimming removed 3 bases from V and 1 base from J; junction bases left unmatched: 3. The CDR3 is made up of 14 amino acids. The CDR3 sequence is CSASRGQSNQPQHF. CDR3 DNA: TGCAGTGCTAGTAGGGGACAGAGCAATCAGCCCCAGCATTTT.

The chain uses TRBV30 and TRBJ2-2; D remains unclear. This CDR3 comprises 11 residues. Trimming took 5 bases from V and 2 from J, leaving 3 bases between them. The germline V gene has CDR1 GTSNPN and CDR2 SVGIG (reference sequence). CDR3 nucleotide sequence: TGTGCCTGGGTAAACACCGGGGAGCTGTTTTTT. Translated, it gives CAWVNTGELFF.

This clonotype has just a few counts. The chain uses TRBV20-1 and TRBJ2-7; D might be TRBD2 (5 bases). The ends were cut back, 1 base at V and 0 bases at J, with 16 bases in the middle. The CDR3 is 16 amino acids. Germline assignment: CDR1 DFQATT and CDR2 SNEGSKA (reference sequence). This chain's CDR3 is CSARGISASISYEQYF. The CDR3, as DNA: TGCAGTGCTAGAGGAATTAGCGCGTCCATCTCCTACGAGCAGTACTTC.